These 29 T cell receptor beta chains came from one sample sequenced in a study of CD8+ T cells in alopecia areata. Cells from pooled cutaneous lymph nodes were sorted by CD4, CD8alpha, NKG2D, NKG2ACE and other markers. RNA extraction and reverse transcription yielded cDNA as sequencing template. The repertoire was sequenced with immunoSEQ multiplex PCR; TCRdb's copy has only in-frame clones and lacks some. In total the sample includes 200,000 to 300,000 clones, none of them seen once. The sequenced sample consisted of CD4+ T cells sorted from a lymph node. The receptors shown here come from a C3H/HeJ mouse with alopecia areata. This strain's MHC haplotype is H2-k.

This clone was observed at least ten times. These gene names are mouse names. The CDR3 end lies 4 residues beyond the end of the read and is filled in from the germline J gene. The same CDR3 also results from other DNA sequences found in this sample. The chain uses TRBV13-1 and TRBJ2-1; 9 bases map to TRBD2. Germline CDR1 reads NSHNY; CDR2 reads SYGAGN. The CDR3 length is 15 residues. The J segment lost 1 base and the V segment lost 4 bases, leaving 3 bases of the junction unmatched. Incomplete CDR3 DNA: TGTGCCAGCAGTCTCGACTGGGGGAACTATGCT. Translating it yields CASSLDWGNYA. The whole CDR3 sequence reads CASSLDWGNYAEQFF.

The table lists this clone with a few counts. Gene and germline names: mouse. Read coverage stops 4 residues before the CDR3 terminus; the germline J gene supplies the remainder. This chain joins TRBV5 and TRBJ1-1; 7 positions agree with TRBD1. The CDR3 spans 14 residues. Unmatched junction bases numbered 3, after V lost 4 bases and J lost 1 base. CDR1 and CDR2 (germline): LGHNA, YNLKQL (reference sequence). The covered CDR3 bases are TGTGCCAGCAGCCTCACAGGGGAAAACACA. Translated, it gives CASSLTGENT. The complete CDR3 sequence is CASSLTGENTEVFF.

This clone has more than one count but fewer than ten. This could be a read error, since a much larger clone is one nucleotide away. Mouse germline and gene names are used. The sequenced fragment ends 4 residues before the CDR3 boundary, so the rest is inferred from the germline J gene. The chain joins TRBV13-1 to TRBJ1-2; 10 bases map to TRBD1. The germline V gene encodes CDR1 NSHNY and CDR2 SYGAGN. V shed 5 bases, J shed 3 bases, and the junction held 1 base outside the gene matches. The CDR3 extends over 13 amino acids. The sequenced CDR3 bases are TGTGCCAGCAGGGGGACAGGGGACTCC. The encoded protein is CASRGTGDS. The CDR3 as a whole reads CASRGTGDSDYTF.

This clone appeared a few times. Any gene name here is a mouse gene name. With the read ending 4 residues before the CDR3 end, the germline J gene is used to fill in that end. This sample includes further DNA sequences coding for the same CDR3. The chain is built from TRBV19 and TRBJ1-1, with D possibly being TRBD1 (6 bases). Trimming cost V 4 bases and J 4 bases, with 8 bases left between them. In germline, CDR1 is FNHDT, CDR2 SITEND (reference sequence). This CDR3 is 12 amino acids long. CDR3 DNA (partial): TGTGCCAGCAGTCCCAGGGGCACA. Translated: CASSPRGT. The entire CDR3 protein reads CASSPRGTEVFF.

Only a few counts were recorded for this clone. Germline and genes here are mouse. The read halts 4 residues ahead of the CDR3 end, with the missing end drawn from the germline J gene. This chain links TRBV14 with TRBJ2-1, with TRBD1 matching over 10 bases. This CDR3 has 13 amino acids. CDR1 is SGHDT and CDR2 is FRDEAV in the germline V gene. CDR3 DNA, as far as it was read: TGTGCCAGCAGTCGACAGGGGGCGGCT. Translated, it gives CASSRQGAA. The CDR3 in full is CASSRQGAAEQFF.

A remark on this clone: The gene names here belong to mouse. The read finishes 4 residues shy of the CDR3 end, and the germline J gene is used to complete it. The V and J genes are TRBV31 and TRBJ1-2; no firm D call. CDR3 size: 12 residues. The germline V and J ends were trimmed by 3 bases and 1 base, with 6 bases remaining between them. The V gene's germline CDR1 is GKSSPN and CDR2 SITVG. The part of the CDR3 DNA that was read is TGTGCCTGGAGCCACAGAAACTCC. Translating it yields CAWSHRNS. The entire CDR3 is CAWSHRNSDYTF.

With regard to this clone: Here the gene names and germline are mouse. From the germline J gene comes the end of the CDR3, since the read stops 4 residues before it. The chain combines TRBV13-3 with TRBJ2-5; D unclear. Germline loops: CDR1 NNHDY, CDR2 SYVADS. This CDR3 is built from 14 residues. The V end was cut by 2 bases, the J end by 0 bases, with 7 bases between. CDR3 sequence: CASSDWFNQDTQYF. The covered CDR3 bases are TGTGCCAGCAGTGACTGGTTTAACCAAGAC.

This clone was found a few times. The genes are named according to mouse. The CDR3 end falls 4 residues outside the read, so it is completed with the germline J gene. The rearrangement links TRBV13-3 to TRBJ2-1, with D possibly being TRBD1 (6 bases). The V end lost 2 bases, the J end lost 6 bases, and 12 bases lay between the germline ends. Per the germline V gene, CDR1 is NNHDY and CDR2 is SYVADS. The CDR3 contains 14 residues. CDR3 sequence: CASSDPRGGAEQFF. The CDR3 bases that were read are TGTGCCAGCAGTGACCCCAGGGGCGGTGCT.

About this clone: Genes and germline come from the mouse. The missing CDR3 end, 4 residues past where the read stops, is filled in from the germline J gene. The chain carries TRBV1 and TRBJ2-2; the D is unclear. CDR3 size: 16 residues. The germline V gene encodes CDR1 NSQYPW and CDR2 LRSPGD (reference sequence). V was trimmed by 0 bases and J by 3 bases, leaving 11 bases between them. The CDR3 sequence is CTCSADQGFDTGQLYF. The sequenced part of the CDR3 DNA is TGCACCTGCAGTGCAGATCAAGGGTTCGACACCGGG.

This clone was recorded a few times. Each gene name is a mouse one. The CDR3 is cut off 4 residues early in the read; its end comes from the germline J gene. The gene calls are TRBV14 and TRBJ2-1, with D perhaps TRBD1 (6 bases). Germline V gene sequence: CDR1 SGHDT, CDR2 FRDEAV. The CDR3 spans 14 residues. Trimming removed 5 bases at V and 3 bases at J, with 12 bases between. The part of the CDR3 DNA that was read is TGTGCCAGCAGGCTCCGGGACACCTATGCT. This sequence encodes CASRLRDTYA. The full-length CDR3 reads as CASRLRDTYAEQFF.

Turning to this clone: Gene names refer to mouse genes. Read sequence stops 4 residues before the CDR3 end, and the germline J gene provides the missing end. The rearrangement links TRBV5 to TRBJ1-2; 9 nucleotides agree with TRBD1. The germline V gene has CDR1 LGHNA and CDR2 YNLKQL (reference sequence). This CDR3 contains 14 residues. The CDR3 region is CASSPLRDRDDYTF. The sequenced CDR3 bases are TGTGCCAGCAGCCCCTTACGGGACAGGGAC.

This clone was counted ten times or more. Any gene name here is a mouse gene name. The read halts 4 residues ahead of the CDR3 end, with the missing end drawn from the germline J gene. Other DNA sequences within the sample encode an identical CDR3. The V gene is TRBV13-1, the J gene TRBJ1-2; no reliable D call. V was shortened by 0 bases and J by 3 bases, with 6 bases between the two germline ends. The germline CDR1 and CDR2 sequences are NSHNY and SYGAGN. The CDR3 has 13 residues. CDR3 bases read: TGTGCCAGCAGTGATGTGAGGGACTCC. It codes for CASSDVRDS. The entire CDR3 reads CASSDVRDSDYTF.

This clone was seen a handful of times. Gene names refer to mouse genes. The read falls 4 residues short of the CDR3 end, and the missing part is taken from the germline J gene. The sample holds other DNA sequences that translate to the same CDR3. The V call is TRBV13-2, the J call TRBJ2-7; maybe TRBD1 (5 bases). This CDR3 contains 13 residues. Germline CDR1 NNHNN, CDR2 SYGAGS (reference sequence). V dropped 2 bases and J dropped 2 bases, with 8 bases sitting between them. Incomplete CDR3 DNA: TGTGCCAGCGGTGAAACCAGGGCCTAT. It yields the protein CASGETRAY. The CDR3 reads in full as CASGETRAYEQYF.

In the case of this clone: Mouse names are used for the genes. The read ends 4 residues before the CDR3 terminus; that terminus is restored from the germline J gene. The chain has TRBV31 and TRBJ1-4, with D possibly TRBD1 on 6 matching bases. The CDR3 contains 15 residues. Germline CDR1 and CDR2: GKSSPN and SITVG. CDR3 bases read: TGTGCCTGGAGTCTTGGTCTGGGGGGGCGCGAA. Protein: CAWSLGLGGRE. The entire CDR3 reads CAWSLGLGGRERLFF.

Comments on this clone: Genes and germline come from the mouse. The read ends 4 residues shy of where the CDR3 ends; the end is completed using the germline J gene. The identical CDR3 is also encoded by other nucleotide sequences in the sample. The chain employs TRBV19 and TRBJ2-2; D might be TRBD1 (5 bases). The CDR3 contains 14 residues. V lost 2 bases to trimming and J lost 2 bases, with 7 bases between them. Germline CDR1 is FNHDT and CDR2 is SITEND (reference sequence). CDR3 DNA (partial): TGTGCCAGCAGTATTGCAGGGAACACCGGG. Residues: CASSIAGNTG. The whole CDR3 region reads CASSIAGNTGQLYF.

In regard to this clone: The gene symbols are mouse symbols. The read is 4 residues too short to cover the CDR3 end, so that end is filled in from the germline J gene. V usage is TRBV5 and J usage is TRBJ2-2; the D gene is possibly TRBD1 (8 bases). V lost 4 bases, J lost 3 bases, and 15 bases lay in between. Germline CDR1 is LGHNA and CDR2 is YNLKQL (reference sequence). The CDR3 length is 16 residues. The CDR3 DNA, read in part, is TGTGCCAGCAGCCCCACAGGGGGGCGGGACACCGGG. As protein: CASSPTGGRDTG. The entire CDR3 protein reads CASSPTGGRDTGQLYF.

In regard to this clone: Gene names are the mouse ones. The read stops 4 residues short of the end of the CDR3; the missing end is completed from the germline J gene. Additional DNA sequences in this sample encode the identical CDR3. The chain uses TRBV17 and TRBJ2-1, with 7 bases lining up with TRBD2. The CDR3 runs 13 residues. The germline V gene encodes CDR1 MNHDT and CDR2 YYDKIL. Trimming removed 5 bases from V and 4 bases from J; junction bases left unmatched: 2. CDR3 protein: CASSGGGYAEQFF. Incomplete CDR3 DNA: TGTGCTAGCAGTGGGGGGGGATATGCT.

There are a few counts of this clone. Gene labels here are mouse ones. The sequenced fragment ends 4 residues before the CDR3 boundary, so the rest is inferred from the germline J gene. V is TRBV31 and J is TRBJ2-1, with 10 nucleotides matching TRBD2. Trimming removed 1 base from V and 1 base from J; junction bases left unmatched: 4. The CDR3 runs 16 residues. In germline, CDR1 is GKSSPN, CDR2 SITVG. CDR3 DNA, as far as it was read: TGTGCCTGGAGTCCCCGGACTGGGGGAAACTATGCT. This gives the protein CAWSPRTGGNYA. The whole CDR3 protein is CAWSPRTGGNYAEQFF. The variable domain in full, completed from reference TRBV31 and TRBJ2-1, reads AQTIHQWPVAEIKAVGSPLSLGCTIKGKSSPNLYWYWQATGGTLQQLFYSITVGQVESVVQLNLSASRPKDDQFILSTEKLLLSHSGFYLCAWSPRTGGNYAEQFFGPGTRLTVL.

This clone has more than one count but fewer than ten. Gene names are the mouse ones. The sequenced part of the CDR3 DNA is TGTGCCAGCAGTCTCCTGAGGGGGAGCTCCTAT. Its translation is CASSLLRGSSY. The complete CDR3 sequence is CASSLLRGSSYEQYF. The chain couples TRBV13-1 to TRBJ2-7; tentatively, D is TRBD1 (6 bases). The read gets to within 4 residues of the CDR3 end, and the germline J gene fills in the rest. Trimming shortened V by 4 bases and J by 0 bases, and 14 bases separated the two germline ends. In germline, CDR1 is NSHNY, CDR2 SYGAGN. There are 15 residues in the CDR3.

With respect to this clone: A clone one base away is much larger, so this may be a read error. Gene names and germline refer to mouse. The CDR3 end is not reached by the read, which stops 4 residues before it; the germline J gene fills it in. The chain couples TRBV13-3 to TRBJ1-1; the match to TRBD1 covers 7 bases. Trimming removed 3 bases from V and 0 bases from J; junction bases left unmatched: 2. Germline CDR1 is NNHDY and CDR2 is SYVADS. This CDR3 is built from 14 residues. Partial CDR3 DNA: TGTGCCAGCAGTGGGGACAGTACAAACACA. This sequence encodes CASSGDSTNT. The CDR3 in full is CASSGDSTNTEVFF.

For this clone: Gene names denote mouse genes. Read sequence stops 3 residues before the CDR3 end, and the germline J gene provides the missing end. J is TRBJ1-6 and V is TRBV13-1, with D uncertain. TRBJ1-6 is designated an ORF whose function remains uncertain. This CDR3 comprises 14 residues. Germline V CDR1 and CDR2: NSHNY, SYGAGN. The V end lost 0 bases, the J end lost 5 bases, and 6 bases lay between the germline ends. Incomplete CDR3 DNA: TGTGCCAGCAGTGATGGACACAATAATTCGCCC. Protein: CASSDGHNNSP. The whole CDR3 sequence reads CASSDGHNNSPLYF.

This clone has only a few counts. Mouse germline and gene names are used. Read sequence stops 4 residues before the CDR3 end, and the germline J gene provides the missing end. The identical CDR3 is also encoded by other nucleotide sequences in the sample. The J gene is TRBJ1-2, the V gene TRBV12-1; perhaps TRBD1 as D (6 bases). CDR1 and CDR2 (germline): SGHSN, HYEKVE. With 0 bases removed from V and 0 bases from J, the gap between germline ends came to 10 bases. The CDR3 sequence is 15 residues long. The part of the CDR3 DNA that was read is TGTGCCAGCTCTCTCACAGGGAGGGCAAACTCC. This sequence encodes CASSLTGRANS. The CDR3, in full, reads CASSLTGRANSDYTF.

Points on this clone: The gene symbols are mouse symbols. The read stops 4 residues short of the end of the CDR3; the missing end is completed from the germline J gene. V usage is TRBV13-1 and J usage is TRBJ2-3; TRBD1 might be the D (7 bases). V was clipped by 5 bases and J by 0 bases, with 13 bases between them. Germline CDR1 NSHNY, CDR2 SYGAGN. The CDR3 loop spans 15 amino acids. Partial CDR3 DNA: TGTGCCAGCAGGGGGAGGGGGCTAAGTGCAGAA. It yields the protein CASRGRGLSAE. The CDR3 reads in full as CASRGRGLSAETLYF.

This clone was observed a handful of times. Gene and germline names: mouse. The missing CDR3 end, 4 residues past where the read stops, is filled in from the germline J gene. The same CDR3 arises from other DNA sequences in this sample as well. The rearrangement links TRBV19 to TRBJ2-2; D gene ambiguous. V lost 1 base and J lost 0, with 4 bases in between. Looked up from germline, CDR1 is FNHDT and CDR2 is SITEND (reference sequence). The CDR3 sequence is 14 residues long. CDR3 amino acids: CASSITANTGQLYF. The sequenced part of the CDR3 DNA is TGTGCCAGCAGTATAACTGCAAACACCGGG.

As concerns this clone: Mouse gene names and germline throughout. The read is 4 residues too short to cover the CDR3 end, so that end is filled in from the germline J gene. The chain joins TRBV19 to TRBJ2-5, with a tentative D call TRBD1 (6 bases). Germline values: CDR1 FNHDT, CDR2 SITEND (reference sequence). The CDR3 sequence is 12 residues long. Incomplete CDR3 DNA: TGTGCCAGCAGGGACAGTGTGGAC. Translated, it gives CASRDSVD. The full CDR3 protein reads CASRDSVDTQYF.

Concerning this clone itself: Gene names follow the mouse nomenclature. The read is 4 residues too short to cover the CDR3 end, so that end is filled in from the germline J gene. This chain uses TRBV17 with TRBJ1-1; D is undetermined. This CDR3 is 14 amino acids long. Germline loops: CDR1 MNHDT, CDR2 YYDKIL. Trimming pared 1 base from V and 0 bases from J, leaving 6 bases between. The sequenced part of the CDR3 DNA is TGTGCTAGCAGTAGAGGAACATCAAACACA. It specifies CASSRGTSNT. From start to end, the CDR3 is CASSRGTSNTEVFF.

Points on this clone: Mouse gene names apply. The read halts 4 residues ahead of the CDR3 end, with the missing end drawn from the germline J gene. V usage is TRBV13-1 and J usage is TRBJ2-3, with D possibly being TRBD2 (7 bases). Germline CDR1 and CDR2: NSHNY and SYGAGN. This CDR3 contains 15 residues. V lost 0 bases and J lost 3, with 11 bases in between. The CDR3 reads CASSDDGGRAETLYF. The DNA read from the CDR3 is TGTGCCAGCAGTGATGATGGGGGGCGAGCAGAA.

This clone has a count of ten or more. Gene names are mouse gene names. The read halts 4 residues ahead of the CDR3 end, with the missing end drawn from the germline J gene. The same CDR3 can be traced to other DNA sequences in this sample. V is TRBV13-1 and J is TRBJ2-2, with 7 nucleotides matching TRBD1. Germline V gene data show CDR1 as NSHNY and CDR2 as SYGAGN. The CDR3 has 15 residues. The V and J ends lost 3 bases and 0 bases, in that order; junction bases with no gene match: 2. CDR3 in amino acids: CASSAGTANTGQLYF. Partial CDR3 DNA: TGTGCCAGCAGTGCCGGGACAGCAAACACCGGG.

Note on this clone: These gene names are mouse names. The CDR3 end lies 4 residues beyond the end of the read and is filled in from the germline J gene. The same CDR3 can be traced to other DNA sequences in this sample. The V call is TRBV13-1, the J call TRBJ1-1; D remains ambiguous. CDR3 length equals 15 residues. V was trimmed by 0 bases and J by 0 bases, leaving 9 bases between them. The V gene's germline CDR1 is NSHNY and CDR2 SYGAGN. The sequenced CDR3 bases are TGTGCCAGCAGTGATGCGCGACACGCAAACACA. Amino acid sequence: CASSDARHANT. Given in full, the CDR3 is CASSDARHANTEVFF.